The clone carrying this T cell receptor beta chain was seen more than once but under ten times. The CDR3 runs 13 residues. CDR1 is MGHDK and CDR2 is SYGVNS in the germline V gene. V lost 2 bases and J lost 8, with 9 bases in between. This specimen comes from a study of T cells in Graves' hyperthyroidism and ophthalmopathy. Across the study: Blood from the periphery was taken at initial diagnosis, before any treatment.

RNA transcripts were the template for amplifying TCR beta CDR3 regions. With the HTBI primer set, the TCR CDR3 went through a first round of RT-PCR. TCRdb itself ran the multiplex PCR reads through MiXCR, one entry per CDR3 protein. The repertoire holds roughly 150,000 distinct CDR3 sequences, with approximately 9% as singletons. Input material: blood. The receptor's source is a woman aged 18-35 years with Graves' hyperthyroidism that later progressed to Graves' ophthalmopathy. The J gene is TRBJ1-4, the V gene TRBV25-1; D is ambiguous. The CDR3 spells CASSENTAEKLFF. The CDR3 nucleotides are TGTGCCAGCAGTGAAAACACAGCCGAAAAACTGTTTTTT.